This TCR beta chain was identified in a study of T cell changes during pregnancy in multiple sclerosis. Method: immunoSEQ multiplex PCR; TCRdb's copy keeps in-frame clones and lacks some. The data show some 37,000 clones, with around nine tenths seen just once and under 0.45% held by the top ten. This TCR was sampled from a female donor in good health, enrolled as a control in a pregnancy study. Here the sequenced sample was CD4+ T cells from peripheral blood mononuclear cells, taken after pregnancy.

The CDR3 sequence is CASSRTGTVTEAFF. As DNA, the CDR3 is TGTGCCAGCAGTAGGACAGGAACGGTCACTGAAGCTTTCTTT. This sequence joins TRBV9 and TRBJ1-1; 7 bases align to TRBD1. This CDR3 comprises 14 residues. Per the germline V gene, CDR1 is SGDLS and CDR2 is YYNGEE. The V segment lost 5 bases and the J segment 4 bases; nucleotides outside the gene matches: 8.